This T cell receptor (beta chain) was captured in a study of cytomegalovirus exposure and HLA in healthy donors. The study, taken as a whole, reports: Differences between HLA loci emerged in a later analysis of TCR association rates, with DRB1 most and HLA-C fewest. Among immune exposure information, only CMV serostatus was available.

This CDR3 has 13 amino acids. V was pared by 7 bases and J by 4 bases, with 13 bases between. Germline V gene data show CDR1 as LGHNA and CDR2 as YNFKEQ. A remark on this clone: Its antigen is undetermined.

Use of 60 Vbeta and 13 Jbeta primers characterized the PCR. Sequencing was performed with immunoSEQ multiplex PCR; in TCRdb, only in-frame clones are kept and a portion is missing. The top ten hold around 2.3% of the sample, which has 150,000 to 180,000 clones, roughly 70% seen once. The chain couples TRBV4-2 to TRBJ1-2, with D tentatively TRBD1 (6 bases). Sequenced input: PBMCs. The TCR was taken from a man aged 25 to 45 in good health and CMV-seronegative. The CDR3 DNA is TGTGCCAGCACTACAGGGTTGGGCTATGGCTACACCTTC. It codes for CASTTGLGYGYTF.